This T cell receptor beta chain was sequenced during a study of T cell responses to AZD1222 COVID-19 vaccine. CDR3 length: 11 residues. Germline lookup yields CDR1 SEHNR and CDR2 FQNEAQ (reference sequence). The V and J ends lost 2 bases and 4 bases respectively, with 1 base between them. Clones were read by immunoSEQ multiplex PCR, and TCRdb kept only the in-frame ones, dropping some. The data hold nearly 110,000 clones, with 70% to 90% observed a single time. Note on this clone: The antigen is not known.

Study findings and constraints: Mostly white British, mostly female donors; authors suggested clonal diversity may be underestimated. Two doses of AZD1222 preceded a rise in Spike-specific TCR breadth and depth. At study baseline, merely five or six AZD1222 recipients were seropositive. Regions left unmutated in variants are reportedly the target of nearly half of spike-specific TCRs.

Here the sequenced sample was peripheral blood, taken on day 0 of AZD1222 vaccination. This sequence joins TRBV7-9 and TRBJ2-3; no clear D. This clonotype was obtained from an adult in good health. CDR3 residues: CASSLPDTQYF. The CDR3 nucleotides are TGTGCCAGCAGCTTACCAGATACGCAGTATTTT.